The next 9 T cell receptor beta chains were all read from a single sample in a study of blood T cell repertoires in COVID-19. Measured with immunoSEQ multiplex PCR; TCRdb has only the in-frame clones, and not every one. This sample has around 69,000 clones; 85% to 90% occur once, and the top ten carry roughly 7%. The material sequenced was peripheral blood. The receptor set was obtained from a man aged 45 to 65 with active COVID-19.

The V call is TRBV24-1, the J call TRBJ1-2; D is uncertain. The CDR3 has 14 residues. From germline, CDR1 is KGHDR and CDR2 SFDVKD. Trimming took 2 bases from V and 1 from J, leaving 7 bases between them. The CDR3 nucleotides are TGTGCCACCAGTGATTCCACAATTAACTATGGCTACACCTTC. Its protein product is CATSDSTINYGYTF.

The chain uses TRBV3-1 (or the pseudogene TRBV3-2) and TRBJ1-2; possible D gene TRBD1, 6 bases. The CDR3 is made up of 15 amino acids. The V end was cut by 1 base, the J end by 4 bases, with 13 bases between. Germline values: CDR1 LGHDT, CDR2 YNNKEL (reference sequence). The CDR3 DNA follows: TGTGCCAGCAGCCAAGGACAGGTGGCTATCTATGGCTACACCTTC. Residues: CASSQGQVAIYGYTF.

As DNA, the CDR3 is TGTGCCAGCAGTCTAGTGAGCGAGCAGTACGTC. Residues: CASSLVSEQYV. The chain joins TRBV2 to TRBJ2-7; D not certain. Germline loops: CDR1 SNHLY, CDR2 FYNNEI. The CDR3 spans 11 residues. The V and J ends lost 5 bases and 6 bases respectively, with 8 bases between them.

Remarks on this clone: At one boundary the junction diverges from the germline segment, which might be a read error. This sequence joins TRBV9 and TRBJ2-7; no reliable D call. CDR1 and CDR2 from the germline V gene are SGDLS and YYNGEE. This CDR3 has 16 amino acids. DNA for the CDR3: TGTGCCAGCAGCCCTAGAGGAGCCCTGGTATCCTTCGAGCAGTACTTC. This sequence encodes CASSPRGALVSFEQYF. Looking up the rest from reference TRBV9 and TRBJ2-7 gives the full variable domain: DSGVTQTPKHLITATGQRVTLRCSPRSGDLSVYWYQQSLDQGLQFLIQYYNGEERAKGNILERFSAQQFPDLHSELNLSSLELGDSALYFCASSPRGALVSFEQYFGPGTRLTVT.

The J gene is TRBJ1-5, the V gene TRBV9, with a tentative D call TRBD1 (6 bases). Trimming left V 3 bases short and J 4 bases short, with 14 bases between. CDR3 length: 15 residues. Germline V gene sequence: CDR1 SGDLS, CDR2 YYNGEE. The CDR3 DNA sequence: TGTGCCAGCAGCGAGGGGGACGGCCCTAATCAGCCCCAGCATTTT. Translating gives CASSEGDGPNQPQHF.

The chain is built from TRBV9 and TRBJ2-5, with TRBD2 matching over 9 bases. Germline CDR1 and CDR2: SGDLS and YYNGEE. Germline trimming cut 0 bases from V and 0 bases from J; bases unmatched to any gene: 3. The CDR3 runs 16 residues. CDR3 protein: CASSVGLAGNQETQYF. The CDR3 DNA is TGTGCCAGCAGCGTAGGGCTAGCGGGGAACCAAGAGACCCAGTACTTC.

The V gene is TRBV2, the J gene TRBJ2-1; 12 bases match TRBD2. The germline V gene has CDR1 SNHLY and CDR2 FYNNEI. V gave up 7 bases and J gave up 6 bases; unmatched junction bases: 10. The CDR3 totals 16 residues. The CDR3 here is CASNSPRTSGANEQFF. The CDR3 bases are TGTGCCAGCAACTCCCCCAGGACTAGCGGGGCCAATGAGCAGTTCTTC. Full variable domain (outside the CDR3, taken from reference TRBV2 and TRBJ2-1): EPEVTQTPSHQVTQMGQEVILRCVPISNHLYFYWYRQILGQKVEFLVSFYNNEISEKSEIFDDQFSVERPDGSNFTLKIRSTKLEDSAMYFCASNSPRTSGANEQFFGPGTRLTVL.

This sequence joins TRBV2 and TRBJ2-3, with a tentative D call TRBD2 (5 bases). This CDR3 region has 12 residues. Trimming took off 6 bases at V and 5 bases at J, with 9 bases between the two ends. CDR1 and CDR2 from the germline V gene are SNHLY and FYNNEI. CDR3 in DNA: TGTGCCAGCAGCGGGGTGGGAGATACGCAGTATTTT. It encodes CASSGVGDTQYF.

This clone is labeled medium-sized (0.01 to 0.1%). The chain recombines TRBV4-2 with TRBJ2-7; D unclear. The germline V gene encodes CDR1 LGHNA and CDR2 YNFKEQ. The CDR3 totals 12 residues. Trimming shortened V by 1 base and J by 5 bases, and 6 bases separated the two germline ends. The CDR3 is CASSQVPDEQYF. The CDR3 nucleotides are TGTGCCAGCAGCCAAGTCCCGGACGAGCAGTACTTC.